The entry that follows covers one T cell receptor beta chain sequence. This record belongs to a study of blood T cell repertoires in COVID-19. Under the authors' procedure: From reference gene primer amplification, estimates of nucleated cell counts were derived. Clones were sequenced by immunoSEQ multiplex PCR, and TCRdb holds only the in-frame ones, with some missing. V, J and clone size were drawn from that table, and D and trimming were deduced from the DNA. The table has under 300,000 clones, approximately 91% seen once; the top ten hold roughly 2%. Germline V gene sequence: CDR1 SGHVS, CDR2 FNYEAQ. This CDR3 has 16 residues. Unmatched junction bases numbered 13, after V lost 5 bases and J lost 3 bases. Cohort assignment relied on participant-reported clinical history.

This clonotype was obtained from a woman in her thirties or forties with acute COVID-19. J is TRBJ2-7 and V is TRBV7-6, with TRBD1 matching 7 bases. Sequences were obtained from PBMCs or T cells enriched from blood (not recorded which). The CDR3 reads CASSATLRGSLYEQYF. In DNA form, the CDR3 reads TGTGCCAGCAGCGCAACCCTCAGGGGGTCCCTCTACGAGCAGTACTTC. The whole variable domain, remainder taken from reference TRBV7-6 and TRBJ2-7, is GAGVSQSPRYKVTKRGQDVALRCDPISGHVSLYWYRQALGQGPEFLTYFNYEAQQDKSGLPNDRFSAERPEGSISTLTIQRTEQRDSAMYRCASSATLRGSLYEQYFGPGTRLTVT.